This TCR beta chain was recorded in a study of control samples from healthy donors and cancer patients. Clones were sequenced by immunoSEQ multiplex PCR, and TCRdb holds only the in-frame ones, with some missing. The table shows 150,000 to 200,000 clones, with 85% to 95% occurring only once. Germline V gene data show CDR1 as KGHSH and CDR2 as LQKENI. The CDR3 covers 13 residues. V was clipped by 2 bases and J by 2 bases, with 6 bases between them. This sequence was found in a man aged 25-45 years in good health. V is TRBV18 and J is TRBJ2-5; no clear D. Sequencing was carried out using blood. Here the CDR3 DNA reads TGTGCCAGCTCACCAAGGCATCAAGAGACCCAGTACTTC. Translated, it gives CASSPRHQETQYF.